Listed below are T cell receptor beta chains from one sample, sequenced in a study of cytomegalovirus exposure and HLA in healthy donors. The assay was immunoSEQ multiplex PCR, and TCRdb's table has in-frame clones only and misses some. This sample has about 280,000 clones, with roughly 89% found just once. What was sequenced was PBMCs. These receptors all stem from a woman aged 18-29 years in good health and CMV-seronegative. CDR3s include the opening cysteine and the closing phenylalanine or tryptophan. Fields, in order: D gene, clone size, J gene, V gene, CDR3 DNA, CDR3 protein. D genes are given only for firm matches. Only some rows state a clone size, as once, few, many or a class for expanded clones.

TRBD1 . TRBJ1-2 TRBV2 TGTGCCAGCAGCGGACAGGGGGTCTATGGCTACACCTTC CASSGQGVYGYTF
. . TRBJ1-2 TRBV7-9 TGTGCCAGCAGCTTGGGCGTCCCTGGCTACACCTTC CASSLGVPGYTF
TRBD1 once TRBJ2-7 TRBV27 TGTGCCAGCAGTTTCCTCGACAGGGACGAGCAGTACTTC CASSFLDRDEQYF
TRBD1 . TRBJ2-7 TRBV29-1 TGCAGCTACCACAGGGGGGACAGGGCCTACGAGCAGTACTTC CSYHRGDRAYEQYF
TRBD1 . TRBJ1-1 TRBV27 TGTGCCAGCAGTTTATCGCCAGGGGGGACTGAAGCTTTCTTT CASSLSPGGTEAFF
TRBD1 . TRBJ2-7 TRBV7-8 TGTGCCAGCAGCTCTCCGGGACAGGCTAGCTCCTACGAGCAGTACTTC CASSSPGQASSYEQYF
TRBD2 . TRBJ2-1 TRBV9 TGTGCCAGCAGCGTACCCACCGGGACTAGCGGGGGCTCCTCCTCCTACAATGAGCAGTTCTTC CASSVPTGTSGGSSSYNEQFF
. . TRBJ2-1 TRBV5-6 TGTGCCAGCAGCTTACAATCGGGGGTCTGGATTAATGAGCAGTTCTTC CASSLQSGVWINEQFF
. . TRBJ1-4 TRBV27 TGTGCCAGCAGGACGCTGGACACGGCTAATGAAAAACTGTTTTTT CASRTLDTANEKLFF
. once TRBJ2-1 TRBV4-1 TGCGCCAGCAGCCAAGGAGAGGGCAATGAGCAGTTCTTC CASSQGEGNEQFF
TRBD2 . TRBJ2-3 TRBV9 TGTGCCAGCAGCATAGAAAGCGGGGGGGCCGCAGATACGCAGTATTTT CASSIESGGAADTQYF
TRBD1 . TRBJ1-1 TRBV11-1 TGTGCCAGCAGACGTAGGACAGGAAACACTGAAGCTTTCTTT CASRRRTGNTEAFF
. . TRBJ2-7 TRBV11-2 TGTGCCAGCAGCTTAAGAGGGCAGCACTACGAGCAGTACTTC CASSLRGQHYEQYF
TRBD1 . TRBJ2-7 TRBV6-1 TGTGCCAGCAGCGGGGGGACAGGGGGCTACGAGCAGTACTTC CASSGGTGGYEQYF
. . TRBJ1-6 TRBV7-9 TGTGCCAGCAGGGCCCACGGGGGGTCACCCCTCCACTTT CASRAHGGSPLHF
. . TRBJ1-1 TRBV5-8 TGTGCCAGCAGCGTGAGTCCTGAAGCTTTCTTT CASSVSPEAFF
TRBD1 . TRBJ2-7 TRBV30 TGTGCCTGGAGCCCGGGACAGGCCTACGAGCAGTACTTC CAWSPGQAYEQYF
. . TRBJ2-5 TRBV5-1 TGCGCCAGCAGCTTTGGTAGAAAAGAAGAGACCCAGTACTTC CASSFGRKEETQYF
. . TRBJ1-6 TRBV10-1 TGCGCCAGCAGTCTGGACAGAAGGAATTCACCCCTCCACTTT CASSLDRRNSPLHF
TRBD1 once TRBJ1-2 TRBV7-3 TGTGCCAGTGGTAGACAGGGTGGTGGCTACACCTTC CASGRQGGGYTF
. . TRBJ1-1 TRBV7-6 TGTGCCAGCAGCGAGACAGGTGACATAGAAGCTTTCTTT CASSETGDIEAFF
. . TRBJ1-6 TRBV9 TGTGCCAGCAGCTACGCTGGGGGCGATTCCCCCCTCCACTTT CASSYAGGDSPLHF
TRBD1 . TRBJ1-3 TRBV6-5 TGTGCCAGCAGTTACTCGACAGGGCCCGGAAACACCATATATTTT CASSYSTGPGNTIYF
. . TRBJ2-5 TRBV13 TGTGCCAGCAGCCAGGACCCCAGGGGAGAGACCCAGTACTTC CASSQDPRGETQYF
. few TRBJ2-1 TRBV10-1 TGCGCCAGCAGTCCCGACCCGCACAGTGAGCAGTTCTTC CASSPDPHSEQFF
TRBD1 . TRBJ1-6 TRBV6-5 TGTGCCAGCAGGGGACAGGTTAATTCACCCCTCCACTTT CASRGQVNSPLHF
. . TRBJ1-4 TRBV2 TGTGCCAGCAGTAAGGAGGAGCCTAATGAAAAACTGTTTTTT CASSKEEPNEKLFF
. . TRBJ1-2 TRBV5-1 TGCGCCAGCCATACGGGGGGGGCCGGCTATGGCTACACCTTC CASHTGGAGYGYTF
. . TRBJ1-2 TRBV7-9 TGTGCCAGCAGCACGGGAGGTGGCTACACCTTC CASSTGGGYTF
TRBD1 . TRBJ1-4 TRBV4-2 TGTGCCAGCAGCCAGCCGGGACAGGGGTATGAAAAACTGTTTTTT CASSQPGQGYEKLFF
. . TRBJ2-7 TRBV10-3 TGTGCCATCAGTGGTGGCAGGGAGGACGAGCAGTACTTC CAISGGREDEQYF
TRBD1 . TRBJ1-2 TRBV19 TGTGCCAGTAGTCAACTCGACAGGGGGCAGGATGGCTACACCTTC CASSQLDRGQDGYTF
TRBD1 . TRBJ1-2 TRBV5-1 TGCGCCAGCGGGACAGGGGATTTTATCTATGGCTACACCTTC CASGTGDFIYGYTF
TRBD2 . TRBJ2-3 TRBV2 TGTGCCAGCAGTCCACGGACTAGCGGGGCAATCACAGATACGCAGTATTTT CASSPRTSGAITDTQYF
TRBD2 . TRBJ2-5 TRBV11-2 TGTGCCAGCAGCTTTACTGCTAGCGGACAAGAGACCCAGTACTTC CASSFTASGQETQYF
. . TRBJ1-4 TRBV30 TGTGCCTGGAGTAGGAGTGAGGGAGGAGAAAAACTGTTTTTT CAWSRSEGGEKLFF
TRBD2 . TRBJ2-1 TRBV4-2 TGTGCCAGCAGCCAAGATAGAATGGTAGCGGGGGCGTTGCGCTCCTACAATGAGCAGTTCTTC CASSQDRMVAGALRSYNEQFF
. . TRBJ2-2 TRBV7-3 TGTGCCAGCAGCTCCTACTCGACCGGGGGGAACACCGGGGAGCTGTTTTTT CASSSYSTGGNTGELFF
. . TRBJ2-5 TRBV6-1 TGTGCCAGCAGTCCACTAGAGACCCAGTACTTC CASSPLETQYF
TRBD2 . TRBJ2-2 TRBV13 TGTGCCAGCAGCTTAGCAACTAGCGCTCGCACCGGGGAGCTGTTTTTT CASSLATSARTGELFF
. . TRBJ1-2 TRBV27 TGTGCCAGCAGTCCCCGGTCCCGGGGCTATGGCTACACCTTC CASSPRSRGYGYTF
TRBD1 . TRBJ2-7 TRBV9 TGTGCCAGCAGTGCCGGGACAGGAGGGTACGAGCAGTACTTC CASSAGTGGYEQYF
. . TRBJ2-1 TRBV9 TGTGCCAGCAGCGGCGGGACAGAGTTCTACAATGAGCAGTTCTTC CASSGGTEFYNEQFF
TRBD1 . TRBJ2-2 TRBV7-9 TGTGCCAGCTATGAGCAGGGGGCGCCCCGGGAGCTGTTTTTT CASYEQGAPRELFF
TRBD2 . TRBJ2-1 TRBV11-2 TGTGCCAGCAGCCTCGGGCCTAGCGGGGGGGCCGTGGAGCAGTTCTTC CASSLGPSGGAVEQFF
TRBD1 . TRBJ2-7 TRBV18 TGTGCCAGCTCACCCATCCGGGACAGGTCCTACGAGCAGTACTTC CASSPIRDRSYEQYF
. . TRBJ2-5 TRBV5-1 TGCGCCAGCAGCTCGGGGGATGTGGTCCAAGAGACCCAGTACTTC CASSSGDVVQETQYF